Below, one T cell receptor beta chain is given with its context. This entry is derived from a study of T cell responses to AZD1222 COVID-19 vaccine. TCRdb's copy holds only in-frame clones and misses some; the assay was immunoSEQ multiplex PCR. The sample consists of 150,000 to 200,000 clones, approximately 88% of them appearing once. The germline CDR1 and CDR2 sequences are SGHRS and YFSETQ. This CDR3 has 15 residues. V shed 0 bases, J shed 3 bases, and the junction held 3 bases outside the gene matches. The sample consisted of peripheral blood, taken on day 0 of AZD1222 vaccination. This chain links TRBV5-1 with TRBJ2-7; 10 bases agree with TRBD2. The receptor's source is an adult in good health. Written as DNA, the CDR3 is TGCGCCAGCAGCTTGGATGGGACTAGCGACTACGAGCAGTACTTC. Protein: CASSLDGTSDYEQYF.